This T cell receptor (beta chain) was sequenced for a study of blood T cells in healthy people across ages. The study's findings and limits: Estimates drawn from one million T cells were deemed to understate diversity. Naive CD4+ cell counts and diversity both ran higher in long-lived than in aged donors.

As to this clonotype: What it recognizes is unknown.

It was with a sample-barcoded 5' primer and a J-beta primer mix that a second PCR of roughly 7 to 11 cycles was run. Each CDR3 protein is one row after TCRdb ran MiXCR on the 5' RACE reads. The sample includes 1 million to 1.2 million distinct CDR3 sequences, about two fifths of them seen just once. V trimming: 3 bases; J trimming: 0 bases; junction bases outside the gene matches: 9. The CDR3 is 18 residues long. Per germline, CDR1 SGHVS and CDR2 FQNEAQ. The clonotype originates from a man between 18 and 35 years old in good health. This rearrangement joins TRBV7-8 to TRBJ1-2; 11 nucleotides match TRBD1. Sequenced sample: blood. The CDR3 sequence is CASSFTRTGGLANYGYTF. Written as DNA, the CDR3 is TGTGCCAGCAGCTTTACGAGGACAGGGGGCTTAGCTAACTATGGCTACACCTTC.